The rows below give T cell receptor beta chains drawn from one sample of a study of cytomegalovirus exposure and HLA in healthy donors. Profiled with immunoSEQ multiplex PCR; TCRdb holds only in-frame clones, not every one. The sample holds around 170,000 clones; over 70% are singletons and the top ten take approximately 3.8%. Input material: PBMCs. The receptors stem from a man in his fifties or sixties in good health and CMV-seronegative. CDR3s include the opening cysteine and the closing phenylalanine or tryptophan. A D gene is named only where the DNA matches it firmly. Some rows mark clone size as missing; the rest say once, few, many or name a class of expanded clone.

>.|TRBV5-6|TRBJ1-6|few
TGTGCCAGCAGCTCCCGGGGGGGGCTCGGTAATTCACCCCTCCACTTT
CASSSRGGLGNSPLHF
>TRBD1|TRBV7-8|TRBJ2-1|.
TGTGCCAGCAGCCGGGACAGGGACAATGAGCAGTTCTTC
CASSRDRDNEQFF
>.|TRBV7-6|TRBJ1-1|.
TGTGCCAGCAGCTCCGGACAGTCGATCATGAACACTGAAGCTTTCTTT
CASSSGQSIMNTEAFF
>.|TRBV6-1|TRBJ2-7|.
TGTGCCAGCAGCGAAGAGGGACTTCCCTACGAGCAGTACTTC
CASSEEGLPYEQYF
>TRBD2|TRBV7-8|TRBJ2-7|few
TGTGCCAGCAGCCTAAACCCAGCGGGGGGGCCAGGAAAAGAGCAGTACTTC
CASSLNPAGGPGKEQYF
>.|TRBV27|TRBJ2-5|.
TGTGCCAGCAGTTCCTCAGGCCAGGGGACCCAGTACTTC
CASSSSGQGTQYF
>.|TRBV9|TRBJ2-7|.
TGTGCCAGCAGCGTAGTGGCAGGGGCGGCCAACGAGCAGTACTTC
CASSVVAGAANEQYF
>.|TRBV5-5|TRBJ2-1|.
TGTGCCAGCAGCTTGGGAAGCGGAAGCTCCTACAATGAGCAGTTCTTC
CASSLGSGSSYNEQFF
>TRBD1|TRBV7-9|TRBJ1-1|.
TGTGCCAGCAGCTCGACAGGGGTCTACGCTGAAGCTTTCTTT
CASSSTGVYAEAFF
>TRBD2|TRBV9|TRBJ2-3|.
TGTGCCAGCAGCGTAGCCGGGGGAGGGAGCACAGATACGCAGTATTTT
CASSVAGGGSTDTQYF
>TRBD1|TRBV5-1|TRBJ2-7|.
TGCGCCAGCAGCGCGGACAGGGGTCACGAGCAGTACTTC
CASSADRGHEQYF
>.|TRBV19|TRBJ1-4|.
TGTGCCAGTAGTACCCCACAGGATTCTAATGAAAAACTGTTTTTT
CASSTPQDSNEKLFF
>TRBD1|TRBV10-1|TRBJ2-1|.
TGCGCCAGCAGTGAGTCGAAGTGGACAGGGTATTCGGATGAGCAGTTCTTC
CASSESKWTGYSDEQFF
>.|TRBV2|TRBJ1-2|.
TGTGCCAGCAGCGGATACAGCTATGGCTACACCTTC
CASSGYSYGYTF
>TRBD1|TRBV9|TRBJ1-6|few
TGTGCCAGCAGCAAGCCGGGACAGTATAATTCACCCCTCCACTTT
CASSKPGQYNSPLHF
>.|TRBV10-3|TRBJ2-7|.
TGTGCCATCAGTGAGGAAGGGGGACCCCACCCTCGGGACGAGCAGTACTTC
CAISEEGGPHPRDEQYF
>TRBD2|TRBV4-3|TRBJ2-1|once
TGCGCCAGCAGCCAAGGGGAGGGCCCCCACTACAATGAGCAGTTCTTC
CASSQGEGPHYNEQFF
>.|TRBV5-1|TRBJ2-5|.
TGCGCCAGCAGCTTTGGAGGGACTGGGTACCAAGAGACCCAGTACTTC
CASSFGGTGYQETQYF
>.|TRBV7-2|TRBJ2-4|.
TGTGCCAGCAGCTGGCCGGGACAAAAGGGGAACATTCAGTACTTC
CASSWPGQKGNIQYF
>.|TRBV19|TRBJ2-7|.
TGTGCCAGTAGTATTGGGCAGGGCGTAAACGAGCAGTACTTC
CASSIGQGVNEQYF
>.|TRBV27|TRBJ1-5|few
TGTGCCAGCAGTTTCTCAAGGGGACAGCCCCAGCATTTT
CASSFSRGQPQHF
>.|TRBV30|TRBJ1-1|.
TGTGCCTGGAGTCCCCGGGAGAACACTGAAGCTTTCTTT
CAWSPRENTEAFF
>TRBD1|TRBV6-6|TRBJ1-2|.
TGTGCCAGCACCCCGACAGGGAACTATGGCTACACCTTC
CASTPTGNYGYTF
>TRBD2|TRBV7-2|TRBJ2-5|.
TGTGCCAGCAGCTTGGTCGCCGCTAGCGGGGGGGCCCGTGAGACCCAGTACTTC
CASSLVAASGGARETQYF
>.|TRBV7-2|TRBJ2-2|.
TGTGCCAGCAGCGCCCCAGGGAGGTACACCGGGGAGCTGTTTTTT
CASSAPGRYTGELFF
>TRBD1|TRBV19|TRBJ1-1|few
TGTGCCAGTAGACAGGGGGTGGTGACTGAAGCTTTCTTT
CASRQGVVTEAFF
>.|TRBV7-9|TRBJ1-6|.
TGTGCCAGCAGCTTAGGGCAGGCTCTGTCTACTTCACCCCTCCACTTT
CASSLGQALSTSPLHF
>.|TRBV11-2|TRBJ2-2|.
TGTGCCAGCAGCTTCGTCACAGGGTCCACCGGGGAGCTGTTTTTT
CASSFVTGSTGELFF
>.|TRBV7-3|TRBJ1-1|.
TGTGCCAGCAGAGAAAGCCCCGGGAACACTGAAGCTTTCTTT
CASRESPGNTEAFF
>TRBD1|TRBV27|TRBJ2-1|once
TGTGCCAGCAGCGCAACAGGGGGCTCTATCTCTAGCAATGAGCAGTTCTTC
CASSATGGSISSNEQFF
>TRBD1|TRBV13|TRBJ1-1|.
TGTGCCAGCAGCGCGGGGACAGGGGGCACTGAAGCTTTCTTT
CASSAGTGGTEAFF
>.|TRBV11-3|TRBJ2-2|.
TGTGCCAGCAGCCGGGGGAGTATTTCGGTCGGGGAGCTGTTTTTT
CASSRGSISVGELFF
>.|TRBV10-3|TRBJ1-6|.
TGTGCCATCAGTGAGACAGGAGGGAATTCACCCCTCCACTTT
CAISETGGNSPLHF
>TRBD1|TRBV4-3|TRBJ1-6|.
TGCGCCAGCAGCCAAGAAATGGGACAGAAAAATTCACCCCTCCACTTT
CASSQEMGQKNSPLHF
>TRBD2|TRBV4-1|TRBJ2-1|.
TGCGCCAGCAGCCGGGAGGGACCTCCCAACAGCAATGAGCAGTTCTTC
CASSREGPPNSNEQFF
>TRBD1|TRBV7-9|TRBJ1-1|.
TGTGCCAGCAGCCCGGGACAGGGTGTGCCTGAAGCTTTCTTT
CASSPGQGVPEAFF
>TRBD1|TRBV27|TRBJ1-5|.
TGTGCCAGCAGGCCCAGGACAGGTAGCAATCAGCCCCAGCATTTT
CASRPRTGSNQPQHF
>.|TRBV15|TRBJ1-5|.
TGTGCCACCAGCAGCATTCAGGGCAAGAGTTACAATCAGCCCCAGCATTTT
CATSSIQGKSYNQPQHF
>TRBD1|TRBV6-1|TRBJ1-1|few
TGTGCCAGCAGCTTTGGACAGGGGAGCACTGAAGCTTTCTTT
CASSFGQGSTEAFF
>TRBD1|TRBV7-9|TRBJ1-5|few
TGTGCCAGCAGCTTAGGGACAGGGGACCAGCCCCAGCATTTT
CASSLGTGDQPQHF